Described below is a single T cell receptor beta chain sequence and its context. Its antigen is as yet unknown. Expressed TCRB transcripts were sequenced because the isolated RNA had all been reverse transcribed beforehand. Some 3.6 million reads were obtained on average from naive, central memory and regulatory T cell samples. Assay used: immunoSEQ multiplex PCR; TCRdb lists only in-frame clones, some missing. The sample lists about 900,000 clones; about a sixth were seen once. The data originate from a study of beta chain features in type 1 diabetes. Study-wide background: Across every sample, around 100,000,000 sorted cells were examined in total. General study results and limits: Sequencing used cDNA, and cells with high TCR expression could therefore be over-represented.

Every donor provided one heparinised blood draw, which averaged roughly 120 mL. Sequenced input: naive CD4+ T cells from blood. The clonotype originates from a young woman in good health.

DNA for the CDR3: TGCGCCAGCAGCTTGGAGGTTTCCCGGGAGCGATCTGGCTACACCTTC. Amino acids: CASSLEVSRERSGYTF. The chain couples TRBV5-1 to TRBJ1-2; D gene unclear. Trimming removed 0 bases from V and 7 bases from J, with 19 bases in between. CDR3 length equals 16 residues. Germline-derived CDR1 and CDR2 are SGHRS and YFSETQ.